This paragraph reports one TCR beta chain. V lost 4 bases and J 2 bases, leaving 13 bases between the germline ends. This CDR3 comprises 14 residues. Germline values: CDR1 SGDLS, CDR2 YYNGEE. These data are taken from a study of T cell changes during pregnancy in multiple sclerosis. The protocol was immunoSEQ multiplex PCR, while the TCRdb copy is restricted to in-frame clones and leaves out a portion. The sample lists about 61,000 clones; 85% to 90% were seen once. Here the sequenced sample was peripheral blood, taken in the first trimester of pregnancy. This chain joins TRBV9 and TRBJ2-7; D is possibly TRBD1 (6 bases). The TCR originated in a female donor in good health, enrolled as a control in a pregnancy study. CDR3 protein: CASSTGQTPYEQYF. The CDR3 DNA reads as TGTGCCAGCAGCACAGGACAGACCCCCTACGAGCAGTACTTC. Variable domain in full (rest from reference TRBV9 and TRBJ2-7): DSGVTQTPKHLITATGQRVTLRCSPRSGDLSVYWYQQSLDQGLQFLIQYYNGEERAKGNILERFSAQQFPDLHSELNLSSLELGDSALYFCASSTGQTPYEQYFGPGTRLTVT.